Listed here are 10 T cell receptor beta chains from one sample, sequenced in a study of a mutant IDH1 vaccine in newly diagnosed glioma. Assay used: immunoSEQ multiplex PCR; TCRdb lists only in-frame clones, some missing. The sample lists roughly 62,000 clones; around nine tenths were seen once. The time point is: week 11, during vaccination. The investigators gave 300 ug of mutant IDH1 20-mer peptide in each vaccine dose, together with topical imiquimod. Their specific antigens are unknown. Here the sequenced sample was PBMCs, taken from a glioma patient whose treatment included an IDH1 peptide vaccine. The source of these receptors is a man in his forties with glioma.

V is TRBV2 and J is TRBJ2-2; D gene unclear. The CDR3 spans 14 residues. Germline-derived CDR1 and CDR2 are SNHLY and FYNNEI. The V end was cut by 7 bases, the J end by 6 bases, with 15 bases between. CDR3 in amino acids: CASTRTSAAGELFF. For the CDR3, the DNA is TGTGCCAGCACCCGAACCTCGGCGGCCGGGGAGCTGTTTTTT.

The chain carries TRBV30 and TRBJ2-2, with D unresolved. From germline, CDR1 is GTSNPN and CDR2 SVGIG (reference sequence). This CDR3 has 14 amino acids. Between the trimmed V and J ends, which lost 4 bases and 0 bases, there was a span of 9 bases. The CDR3 coding sequence is TGTGCCTGGAAAGCCTCAGCGAACACCGGGGAGCTGTTTTTT. It yields the protein CAWKASANTGELFF.

The V gene is TRBV7-9, the J gene TRBJ1-5; D remains unclear. This CDR3 is built from 14 residues. CDR1 is SEHNR and CDR2 is FQNEAQ in the germline V gene (reference sequence). V lost 5 bases to trimming and J lost 5 bases, with 13 bases between them. CDR3 loop: CASSAAGPYQPQHF. The CDR3 DNA reads TGTGCCAGCAGCGCCGCCGGGCCTTATCAGCCCCAGCATTTT.

V is TRBV5-6 and J is TRBJ2-3; 8 bases line up with TRBD2. CDR3 length: 17 amino acids. Germline CDR1 SGHDT, CDR2 YYEEEE. Losses at the gene ends were 4 bases for V and 3 bases for J; bases not matched to a gene: 13. Here the CDR3 reads CASSLRPGRGATDTQYF. Written as DNA, the CDR3 is TGTGCCAGCAGCCTCCGCCCGGGGCGGGGGGCTACAGATACGCAGTATTTT.

The rearrangement links TRBV5-1 to TRBJ2-5; 7 nucleotides align to TRBD1. Germline-derived CDR1 and CDR2 are SGHRS and YFSETQ. With V trimmed by 4 bases and J by 4 bases, 4 bases remained unmatched. There are 13 residues in the CDR3. The CDR3 loop is CASSPTGPETQYF. For the CDR3, the DNA is TGCGCCAGCAGCCCGACAGGGCCAGAGACCCAGTACTTC.

The gene calls are TRBV7-2 and TRBJ1-1, with D hard to call. Germline V gene lookup returns CDR1 SGHTA and CDR2 FQGNSA. The CDR3 is 13 residues long. Trimming took off 1 base at V and 10 bases at J, with 13 bases between the two ends. The chain's CDR3 is CASSLVDRGGAFF. CDR3 nucleotides: TGTGCCAGCAGCTTAGTAGACCGAGGTGGAGCTTTCTTT. The variable domain in full, with the rest retrieved from reference TRBV7-2 and TRBJ1-1, is GAGVSQSPSNKVTEKGKDVELRCDPISGHTALYWYRQSLGQGLEFLIYFQGNSAPDKSGLPSDRFSAERTGGSVSTLTIQRTQQEDSAVYLCASSLVDRGGAFFGQGTRLTVV.

The chain has TRBV25-1 and TRBJ1-1; weak D call: TRBD1 (6 bases). Looked up from germline, CDR1 is MGHDK and CDR2 is SYGVNS. CDR3 length equals 16 residues. The V end was cut by 6 bases, the J end by 4 bases, with 21 bases between. CDR3 protein: CASSHPRDTYPTEAFF. The CDR3 coding sequence is TGTGCCAGCAGCCACCCCCGGGACACCTACCCCACTGAAGCTTTCTTT.

The chain joins TRBV10-3 to TRBJ2-1; TRBD2 matches 11 bases. The V and J ends lost 4 bases and 4 bases, in that order; junction bases with no gene match: 9. Germline CDR1 is ENHRY and CDR2 is SYGVKD. The CDR3 length is 17 residues. CDR3 nucleotide sequence: TGTGCCATCAGTGTAGCCGGTGGGACTAGCGGATACAATGAGCAGTTCTTC. Its translation is CAISVAGGTSGYNEQFF.

The chain recombines TRBV9 with TRBJ2-3; 10 bases line up with TRBD1. With V trimmed by 2 bases and J by 4 bases, 13 bases remained unmatched. Germline CDR1 and CDR2: SGDLS and YYNGEE. The CDR3 consists of 18 residues. The CDR3 reads CASSVLAGPGQGSDTQYF. The CDR3 coding sequence is TGTGCCAGCAGCGTTCTTGCGGGACCGGGACAGGGGTCAGATACGCAGTATTTT.

The V gene is TRBV12-2, the J gene TRBJ2-1; TRBD1, the table's D call, lacks a check against the DNA. TRBV12-2 is designated a pseudogene. CDR3 length: 17 amino acids. The CDR3 protein is CASRLGRRTGSYNEQFF. The CDR3 region has the DNA TGTGCAAGTCGCTTAGGGCGGCGGACAGGCTCCTACAATGAGCAGTTCTTC.